The present entry profiles one T cell receptor (beta chain) with its context. This sample is part of a study of blood T cell repertoires in COVID-19. Study context: Samples of COVID-19 (acute and convalescent) were obtained from the United States, Italy and Spain. PBMCs, B-cell-depleted T cells, or T cells provided the cDNA or gDNA that made up the material.

Original processing methods: Amplifying reference gene primers gave estimates of nucleated cell counts. TCRdb's copy holds only in-frame clones and misses some; the assay was immunoSEQ multiplex PCR. V, J and clone size derive from that table, while D and trimming were established from the DNA sequence. The sample consists of 150,000 to 200,000 clones, under 90% of them appearing once. Germline CDR1 SGHNT, CDR2 YYREEE (reference sequence). The CDR3 length is 15 residues. Trimming left V 2 bases short and J 1 base short, with 12 bases between. In assigning cohorts, the study relied on participant-reported clinical history.

Sequences were obtained from PBMCs or T cells enriched from blood (not recorded which). V usage is TRBV5-4 and J usage is TRBJ1-1; D is possibly TRBD1 (5 bases). The TCR originated in a woman aged 60-75 years who had recovered from COVID-19. The CDR3 DNA follows: TGTGCCAGCAGCTTCTTTGGGGGGACGAACACTGAAGCTTTCTTT. The encoded protein is CASSFFGGTNTEAFF.